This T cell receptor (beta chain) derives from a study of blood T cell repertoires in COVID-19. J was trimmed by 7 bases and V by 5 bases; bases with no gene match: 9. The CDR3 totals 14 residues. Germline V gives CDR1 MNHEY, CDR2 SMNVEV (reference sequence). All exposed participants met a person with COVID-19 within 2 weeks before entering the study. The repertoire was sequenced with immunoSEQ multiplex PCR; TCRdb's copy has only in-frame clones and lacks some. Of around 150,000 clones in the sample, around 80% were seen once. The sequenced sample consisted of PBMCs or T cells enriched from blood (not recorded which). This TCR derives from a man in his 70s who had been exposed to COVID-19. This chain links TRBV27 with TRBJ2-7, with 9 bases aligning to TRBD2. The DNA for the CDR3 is TGTGCCAGCAGTCCTGTAGCGGGAGTCAAAGAGCAGTACTTC. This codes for CASSPVAGVKEQYF.